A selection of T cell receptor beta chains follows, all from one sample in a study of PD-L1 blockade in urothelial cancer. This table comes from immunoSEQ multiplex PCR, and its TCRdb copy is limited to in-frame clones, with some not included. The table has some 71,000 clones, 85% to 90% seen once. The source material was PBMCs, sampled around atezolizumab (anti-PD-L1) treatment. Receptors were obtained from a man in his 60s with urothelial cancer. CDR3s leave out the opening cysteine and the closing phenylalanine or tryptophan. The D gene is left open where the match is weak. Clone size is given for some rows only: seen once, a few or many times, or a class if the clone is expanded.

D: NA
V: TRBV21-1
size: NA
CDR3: ASSKVRGPGSNGYT

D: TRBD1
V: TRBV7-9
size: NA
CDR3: ASSLATGEDQPQH

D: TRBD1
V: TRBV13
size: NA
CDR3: ASSLRQGPNYGYT

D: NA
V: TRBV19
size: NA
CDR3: ASKSTPTGNQPQH

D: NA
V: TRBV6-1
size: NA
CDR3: ASMTTGNTIY

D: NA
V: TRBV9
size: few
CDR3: ASSVDVSSSYNEQF

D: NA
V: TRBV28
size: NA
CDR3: ASLSTGLQGANVLT

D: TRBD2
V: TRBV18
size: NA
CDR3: ASSPGAGGNYNEQF

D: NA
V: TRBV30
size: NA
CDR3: AWSVLSYGYT

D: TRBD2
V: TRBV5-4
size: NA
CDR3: ASSAGGSGGTYEQY

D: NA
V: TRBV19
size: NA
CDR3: AGKRTFGQNYGYT

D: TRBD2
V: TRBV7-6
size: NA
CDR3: ASSSGEGLETQY

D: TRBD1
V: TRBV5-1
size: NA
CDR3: ASSSGTEQNEKLF

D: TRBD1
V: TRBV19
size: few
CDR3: ASSTLRGTSPLH

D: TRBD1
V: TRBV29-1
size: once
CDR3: SVGAVGQGVASNYGYT

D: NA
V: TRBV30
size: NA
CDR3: AWSVGGSGYEQY

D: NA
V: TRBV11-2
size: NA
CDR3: ASSLDRGSWQF

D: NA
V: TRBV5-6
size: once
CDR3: ASSFRETDTQY

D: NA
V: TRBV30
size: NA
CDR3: AWRGGSSYNSPLH

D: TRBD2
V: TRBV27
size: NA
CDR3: ASSFFGGRGTDTQY

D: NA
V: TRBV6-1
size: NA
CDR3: ASSGGGASGNTIY

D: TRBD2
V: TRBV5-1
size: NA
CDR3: ASREGTSGRTDTQY

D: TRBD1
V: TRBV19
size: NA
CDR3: ASSMSGTATSYGYT

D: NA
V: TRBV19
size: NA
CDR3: ASSISGFSYEQY

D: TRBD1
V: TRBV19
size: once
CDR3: ASSMEQGVLNQPQH

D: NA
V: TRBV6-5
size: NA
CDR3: ASSYSRGTGNTIY

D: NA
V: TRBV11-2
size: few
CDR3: ASSLDPIVTQY

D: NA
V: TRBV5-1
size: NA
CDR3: ASSLAGTTDTQY

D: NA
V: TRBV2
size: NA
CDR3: ASSEQGRNTEAF

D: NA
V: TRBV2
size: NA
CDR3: ASSVAAAGELF

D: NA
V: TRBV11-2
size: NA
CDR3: ASSSQGSNYGYT

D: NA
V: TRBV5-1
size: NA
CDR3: ASSLAQDGYT

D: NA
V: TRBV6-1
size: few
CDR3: ASSLELQATGELF

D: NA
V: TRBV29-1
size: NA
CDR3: SARKDSPRSSYNEQF

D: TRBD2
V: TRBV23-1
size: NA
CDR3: ASSRLTSGKTDTQY

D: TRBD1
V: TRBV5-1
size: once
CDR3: ASSLGDRDHEKLF

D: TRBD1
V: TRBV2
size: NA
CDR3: ASSEPPTGADEQY

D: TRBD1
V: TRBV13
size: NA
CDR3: ASSRGTGYGYT

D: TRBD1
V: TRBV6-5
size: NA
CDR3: ASSYQGGVNTEAF

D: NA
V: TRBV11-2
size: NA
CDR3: ASGQGSRETQY

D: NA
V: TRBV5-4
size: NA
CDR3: ASSFPGRGADTEAF

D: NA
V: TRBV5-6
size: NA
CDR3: ASSRLGSSTDTQY

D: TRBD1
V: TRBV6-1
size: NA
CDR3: ASSGFRTGSYNEQF

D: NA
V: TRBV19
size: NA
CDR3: ASRPGGSTDTQY

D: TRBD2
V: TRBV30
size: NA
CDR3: GWKGLAGGRQRDTQY

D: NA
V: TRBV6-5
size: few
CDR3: ASSSGGVYGYT

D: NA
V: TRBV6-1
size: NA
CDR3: ASSIQGTEAF

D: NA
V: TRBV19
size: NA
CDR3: ASSILGVGNTIY

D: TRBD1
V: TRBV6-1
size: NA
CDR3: ASSQGADGYT

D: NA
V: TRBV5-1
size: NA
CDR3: ASSPLDRISTDTQY

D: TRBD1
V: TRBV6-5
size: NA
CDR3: ASTSDRRHYGYT

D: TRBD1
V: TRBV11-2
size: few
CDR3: ASSSPGQGAREQY

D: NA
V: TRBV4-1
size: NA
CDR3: ASSQASPLADTQY

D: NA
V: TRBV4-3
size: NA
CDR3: ASSPGSSGYNEQF

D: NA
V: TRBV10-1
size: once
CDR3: ASSEGQTNTGELF

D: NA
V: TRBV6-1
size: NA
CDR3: ASSVTGITEAF

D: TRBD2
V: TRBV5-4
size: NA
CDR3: ASSQPGLASPSSTDTQY

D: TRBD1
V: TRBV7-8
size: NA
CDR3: ASNRDRGEKLF

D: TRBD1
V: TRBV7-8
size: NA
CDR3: ASSLGGRGRLYTEAF

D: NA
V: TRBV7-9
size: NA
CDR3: ASSLEGFPGEGYT